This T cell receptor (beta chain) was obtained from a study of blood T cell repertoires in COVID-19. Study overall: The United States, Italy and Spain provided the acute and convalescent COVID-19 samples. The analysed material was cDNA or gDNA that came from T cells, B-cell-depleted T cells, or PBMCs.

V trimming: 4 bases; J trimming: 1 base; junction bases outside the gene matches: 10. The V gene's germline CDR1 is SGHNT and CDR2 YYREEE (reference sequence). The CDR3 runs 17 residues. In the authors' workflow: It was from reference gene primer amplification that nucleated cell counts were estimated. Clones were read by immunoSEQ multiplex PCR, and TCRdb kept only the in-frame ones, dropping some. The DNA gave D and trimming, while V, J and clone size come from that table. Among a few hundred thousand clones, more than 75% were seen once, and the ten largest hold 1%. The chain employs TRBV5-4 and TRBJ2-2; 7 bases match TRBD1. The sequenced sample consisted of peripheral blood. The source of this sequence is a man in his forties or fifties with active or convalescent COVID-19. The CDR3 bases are TGTGCCAGCAGCCGAAAAAAAGGGGGCGGGAACACCGGGGAGCTGTTTTTT. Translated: CASSRKKGGGNTGELFF.